This T cell receptor beta chain was sequenced for a study of early stage breast cancer tumors. The study's findings and limits: Commonly generated sequences made up most enriched TCRB sequences shared between patients. Tumors had roughly 2.3-fold higher T cell density and higher clonality than adjacent normal breast tissue. Unsorted bulk genomic DNA sequencing lacked pairing and functional marker data.

Produced via immunoSEQ multiplex PCR; TCRdb's table is partial and in-frame only. The sample carries some 58,000 clones, 65% to 80% recorded once. Comments on this clone: No antigen is known for it.

Material for sequencing was blood. This TCR was recovered from a person aged 30-39 years with breast cancer.

CDR3 nucleotide sequence: TGTGCCTGGACCTTAAGATTGCAAGGGGTGCAGTACTTC. Translating gives CAWTLRLQGVQYF. The V gene is TRBV30, the J gene TRBJ2-7, with a possible D match to TRBD1 (5 bases). Germline lookup yields CDR1 GTSNPN and CDR2 SVGIG (reference sequence). The CDR3 sequence is 13 residues long. V lost 4 bases to trimming and J lost 9 bases, with 19 bases between them.